The T cell receptor beta chain described here comes from a study of beta chain features in type 1 diabetes. Germline V CDR1 and CDR2: LGHNA, YNFKEQ. V lost 0 bases, J lost 7 bases, and 15 bases lay in between. The CDR3 is 15 residues long. Every isolated RNA sample was fully reverse transcribed, so sequencing captured expressed TCRB transcripts. TCRdb's copy holds only in-frame clones and misses some; the assay was immunoSEQ multiplex PCR. This table has 810,000 or so clones, around a sixth appearing once. Study-wide results and caveats: The VDJ junctions of type 1 diabetes patients carried fewer insertions and more deletions.

Turning to this clone: Its target is unknown.

The clonotype was recovered from a woman between 18 and 29 years old in good health. Sequenced: naive CD4+ T cells from blood. The chain is built from TRBV4-2 and TRBJ1-2; D is perhaps TRBD1 (6 bases). The CDR3, as DNA: TGTGCCAGCAGCCAAGACTCGAACAGGGTTTCTGGCTACACCTTC. Translation gives CASSQDSNRVSGYTF.